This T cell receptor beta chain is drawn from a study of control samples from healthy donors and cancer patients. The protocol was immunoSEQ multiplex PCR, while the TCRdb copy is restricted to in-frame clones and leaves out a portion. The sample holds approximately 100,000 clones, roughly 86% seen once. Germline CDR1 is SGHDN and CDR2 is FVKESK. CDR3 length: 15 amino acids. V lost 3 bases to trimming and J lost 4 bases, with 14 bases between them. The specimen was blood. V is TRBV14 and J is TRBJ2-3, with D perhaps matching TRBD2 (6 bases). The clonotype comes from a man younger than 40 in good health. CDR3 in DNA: TGTGCCAGCAGCCATTTAACTAGCTTGGCAGATACGCAGTATTTT. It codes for CASSHLTSLADTQYF.